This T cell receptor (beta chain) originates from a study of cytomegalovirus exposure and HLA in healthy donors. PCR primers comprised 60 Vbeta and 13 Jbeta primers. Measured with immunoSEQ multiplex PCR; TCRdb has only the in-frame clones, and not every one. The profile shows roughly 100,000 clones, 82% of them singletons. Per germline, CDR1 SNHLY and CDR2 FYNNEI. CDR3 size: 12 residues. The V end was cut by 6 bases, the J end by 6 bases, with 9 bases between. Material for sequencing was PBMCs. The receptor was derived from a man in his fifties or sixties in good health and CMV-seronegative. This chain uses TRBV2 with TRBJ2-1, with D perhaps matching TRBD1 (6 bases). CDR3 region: CASSVDSNEQFF. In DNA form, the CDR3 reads TGTGCCAGCAGCGTGGACAGCAATGAGCAGTTCTTC. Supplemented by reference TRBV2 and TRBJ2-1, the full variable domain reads EPEVTQTPSHQVTQMGQEVILRCVPISNHLYFYWYRQILGQKVEFLVSFYNNEISEKSEIFDDQFSVERPDGSNFTLKIRSTKLEDSAMYFCASSVDSNEQFFGPGTRLTVL.